This T cell receptor beta chain derives from a study of a mutant IDH1 vaccine in newly diagnosed glioma. Study-wide background: Onset of vaccination occurred 4-6 weeks following radiotherapy alone, or with temozolomide cycles.

Worth noting for this clone: Antigen: not known.

The repertoire was sequenced with immunoSEQ multiplex PCR; TCRdb's copy has only in-frame clones and lacks some. The table includes approximately 60,000 clones, roughly four fifths detected once. Time point meaning: week 35, safety follow-up. Alongside topical imiquimod, each dose of vaccine comprised 300 ug of mutant IDH1 20-mer peptide. V was clipped by 5 bases and J by 2 bases, with 17 bases between them. The CDR3 totals 16 residues. Germline V gene sequence: CDR1 LNHNV, CDR2 YYDKDF (reference sequence). The chain couples TRBV15 to TRBJ2-3; D might be TRBD1 or TRBD2, each matching 5 bases. The material sequenced was PBMCs, taken from a glioma patient whose treatment included an IDH1 peptide vaccine. This TCR was recovered from a man between 45 and 60 years old with glioma. The CDR3 DNA follows: TGTGCCACCAGCCCACGGGGTGGGGGTTACACAGATACGCAGTATTTT. Protein sequence: CATSPRGGGYTDTQYF. Full variable domain (outside the CDR3, taken from reference TRBV15 and TRBJ2-3): DAMVIQNPRYQVTQFGKPVTLSCSQTLNHNVMYWYQQKSSQAPKLLFHYYDKDFNNEADTPDNFQSRRPNTSFCFLDIRSPGLGDTAMYLCATSPRGGGYTDTQYFGPGTRLTVL.